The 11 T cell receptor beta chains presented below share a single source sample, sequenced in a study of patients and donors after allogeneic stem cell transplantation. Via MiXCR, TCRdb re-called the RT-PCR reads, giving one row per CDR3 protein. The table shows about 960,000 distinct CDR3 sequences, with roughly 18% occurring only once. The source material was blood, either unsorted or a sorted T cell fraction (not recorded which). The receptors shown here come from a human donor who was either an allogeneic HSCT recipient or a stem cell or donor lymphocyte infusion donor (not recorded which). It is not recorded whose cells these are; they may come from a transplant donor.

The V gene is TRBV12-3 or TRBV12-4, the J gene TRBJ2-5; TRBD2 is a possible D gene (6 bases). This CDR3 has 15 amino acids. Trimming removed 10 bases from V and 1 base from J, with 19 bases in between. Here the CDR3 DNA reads TGTGCCACACGTATAGCCGGGACTTCCCAAGAGACCCAGTACTTC. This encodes CATRIAGTSQETQYF.

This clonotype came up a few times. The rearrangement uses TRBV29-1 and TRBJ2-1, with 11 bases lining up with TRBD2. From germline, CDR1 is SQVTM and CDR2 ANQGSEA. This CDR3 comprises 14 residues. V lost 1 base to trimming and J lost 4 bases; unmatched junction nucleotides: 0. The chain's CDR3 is CSVEGLAGYNEQFF. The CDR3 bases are TGCAGCGTTGAAGGACTAGCGGGGTACAATGAGCAGTTCTTC.

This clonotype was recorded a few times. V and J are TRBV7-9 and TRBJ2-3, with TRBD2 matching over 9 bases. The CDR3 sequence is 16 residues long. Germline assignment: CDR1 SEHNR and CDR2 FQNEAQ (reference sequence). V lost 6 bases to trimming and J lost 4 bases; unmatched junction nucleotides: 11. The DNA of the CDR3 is TGTGCCAGCAGAGCTGGACGCAGCGGGAGGTCAGATACGCAGTATTTT. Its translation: CASRAGRSGRSDTQYF.

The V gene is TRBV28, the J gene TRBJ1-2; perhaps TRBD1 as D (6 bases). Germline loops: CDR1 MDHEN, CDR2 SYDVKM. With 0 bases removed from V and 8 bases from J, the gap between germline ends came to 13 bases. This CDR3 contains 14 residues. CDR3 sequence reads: CASSLWKGGRGYTF. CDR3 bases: TGTGCCAGCAGTTTATGGAAGGGGGGCCGCGGCTACACCTTC.

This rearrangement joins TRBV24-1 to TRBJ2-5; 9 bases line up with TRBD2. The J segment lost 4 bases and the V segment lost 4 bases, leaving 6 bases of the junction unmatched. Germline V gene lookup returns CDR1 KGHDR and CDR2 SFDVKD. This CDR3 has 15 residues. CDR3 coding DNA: TGTGCCACCAGTGAGGCGGGGGGGCCCGCAGAGACCCAGTACTTC. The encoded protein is CATSEAGGPAETQYF.

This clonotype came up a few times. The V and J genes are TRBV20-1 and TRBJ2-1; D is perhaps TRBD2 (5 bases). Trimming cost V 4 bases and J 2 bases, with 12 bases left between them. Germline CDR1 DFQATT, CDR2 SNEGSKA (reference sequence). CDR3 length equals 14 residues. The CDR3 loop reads CSAIREPTYNEQFF. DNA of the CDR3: TGCAGTGCTATCCGGGAACCTACCTACAATGAGCAGTTCTTC.

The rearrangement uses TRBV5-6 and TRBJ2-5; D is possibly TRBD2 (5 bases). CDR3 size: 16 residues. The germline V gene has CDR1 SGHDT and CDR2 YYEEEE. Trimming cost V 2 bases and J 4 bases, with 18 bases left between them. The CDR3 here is CASSLSGSGVRETQYF. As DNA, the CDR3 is TGTGCCAGCAGCTTATCGGGTTCCGGGGTAAGAGAGACCCAGTACTTC.

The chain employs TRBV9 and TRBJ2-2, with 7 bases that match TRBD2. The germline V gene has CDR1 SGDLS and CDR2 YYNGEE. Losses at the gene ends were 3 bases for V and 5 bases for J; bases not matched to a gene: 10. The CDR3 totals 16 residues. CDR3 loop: CASSAASGPVTGELFF. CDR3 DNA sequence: TGTGCCAGCAGCGCTGCTAGCGGTCCCGTAACCGGGGAGCTGTTTTTT. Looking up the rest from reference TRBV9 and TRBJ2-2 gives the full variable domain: DSGVTQTPKHLITATGQRVTLRCSPRSGDLSVYWYQQSLDQGLQFLIQYYNGEERAKGNILERFSAQQFPDLHSELNLSSLELGDSALYFCASSAASGPVTGELFFGEGSRLTVL.

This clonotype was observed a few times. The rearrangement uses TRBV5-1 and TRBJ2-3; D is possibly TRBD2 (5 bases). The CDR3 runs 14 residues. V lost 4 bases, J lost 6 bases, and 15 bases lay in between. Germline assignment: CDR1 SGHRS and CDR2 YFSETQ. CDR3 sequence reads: CASSPGGPGDTQYF. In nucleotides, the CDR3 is TGCGCCAGCAGCCCGGGTGGACCGGGGGATACGCAGTATTTT. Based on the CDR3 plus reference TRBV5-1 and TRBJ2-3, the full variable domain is KAGVTQTPRYLIKTRGQQVTLSCSPISGHRSVSWYQQTPGQGLQFLFEYFSETQRNKGNFPGRFSGRQFSNSRSEMNVSTLELGDSALYLCASSPGGPGDTQYFGPGTRLTVL.

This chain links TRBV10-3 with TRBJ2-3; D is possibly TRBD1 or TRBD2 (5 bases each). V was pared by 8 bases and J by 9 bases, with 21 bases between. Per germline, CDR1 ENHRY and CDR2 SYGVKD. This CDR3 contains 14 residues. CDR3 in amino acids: CAIGDLDWQITQYF. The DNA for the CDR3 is TGTGCCATCGGGGACCTCGACTGGCAGATAACGCAGTATTTT.

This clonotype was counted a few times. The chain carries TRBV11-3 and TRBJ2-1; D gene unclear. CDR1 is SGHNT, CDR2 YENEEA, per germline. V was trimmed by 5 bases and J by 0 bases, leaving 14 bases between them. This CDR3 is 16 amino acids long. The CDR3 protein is CASSPRVADSYNEQFF. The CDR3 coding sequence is TGTGCCAGCAGCCCACGGGTTGCGGACTCCTACAATGAGCAGTTCTTC. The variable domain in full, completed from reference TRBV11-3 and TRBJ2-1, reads EAGVVQSPRYKIIEKKQPVAFWCNPISGHNTLYWYLQNLGQGPELLIRYENEEAVDDSQLPKDRFSAERLKGVDSTLKIQPAELGDSAVYLCASSPRVADSYNEQFFGPGTRLTVL.